This T cell receptor (beta chain) stems from a study of blood T cell repertoires in COVID-19. The wider study: PBMCs, B-cell-depleted T cells, or T cells provided the cDNA or gDNA that made up the material.

The table came from immunoSEQ multiplex PCR; TCRdb's copy has only in-frame clones and leaves some out. Among fewer than 200,000 clones listed, about 86% were seen once. Input material: peripheral blood. This receptor was taken from a woman in her seventies with COVID-19, enrolled during active disease.

The CDR3 reads CASSLDILNTEAFF. In nucleotides, the CDR3 is TGCGCCAGCAGCCTGGACATCTTGAACACTGAAGCTTTCTTT. The chain couples TRBV5-1 to TRBJ1-1; tentative D call: TRBD1 (5 bases). Deletions cut 4 bases from V and 0 bases from J, with 10 bases between. This CDR3 is 14 amino acids long. Germline V lookup: CDR1 SGHRS, CDR2 YFSETQ.